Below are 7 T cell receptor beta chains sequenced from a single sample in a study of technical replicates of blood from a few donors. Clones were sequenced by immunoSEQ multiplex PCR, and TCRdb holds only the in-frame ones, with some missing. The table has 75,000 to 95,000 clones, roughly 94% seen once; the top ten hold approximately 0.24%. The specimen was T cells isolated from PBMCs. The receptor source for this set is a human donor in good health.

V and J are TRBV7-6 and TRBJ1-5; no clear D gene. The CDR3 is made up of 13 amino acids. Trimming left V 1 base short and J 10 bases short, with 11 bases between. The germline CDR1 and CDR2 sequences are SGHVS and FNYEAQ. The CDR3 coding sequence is TGTGCCAGCAGCTTAGAGTCCCGGGGACCCCAGCATTTT. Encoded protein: CASSLESRGPQHF.

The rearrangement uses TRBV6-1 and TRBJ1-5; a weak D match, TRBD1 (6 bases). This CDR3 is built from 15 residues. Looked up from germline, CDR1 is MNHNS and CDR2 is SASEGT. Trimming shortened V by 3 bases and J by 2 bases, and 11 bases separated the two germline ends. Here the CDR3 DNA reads TGTGCCAGCAGTGAGACAGGCAGGGGCAATCAGCCCCAGCATTTT. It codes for CASSETGRGNQPQHF.

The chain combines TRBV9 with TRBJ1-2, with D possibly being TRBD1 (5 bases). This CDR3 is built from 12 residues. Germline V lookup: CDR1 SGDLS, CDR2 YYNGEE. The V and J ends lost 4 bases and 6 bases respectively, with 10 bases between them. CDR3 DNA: TGTGCCAGCAGCAGGGGCAGGGATGGCTACACCTTC. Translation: CASSRGRDGYTF.

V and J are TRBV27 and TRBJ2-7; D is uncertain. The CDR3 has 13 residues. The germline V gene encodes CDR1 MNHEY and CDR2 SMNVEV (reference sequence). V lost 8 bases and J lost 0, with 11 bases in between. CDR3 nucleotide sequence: TGTGCCAGCGGAGCAGCTTCCTCCTACGAGCAGTACTTC. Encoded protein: CASGAASSYEQYF.

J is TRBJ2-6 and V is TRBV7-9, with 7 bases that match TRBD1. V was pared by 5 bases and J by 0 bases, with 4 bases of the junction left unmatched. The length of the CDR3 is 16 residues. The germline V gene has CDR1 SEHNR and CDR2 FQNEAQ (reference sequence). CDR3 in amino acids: CASSLTGDSGANVLTF. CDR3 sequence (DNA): TGTGCCAGCAGCCTTACAGGGGACTCTGGGGCCAACGTCCTGACTTTC.

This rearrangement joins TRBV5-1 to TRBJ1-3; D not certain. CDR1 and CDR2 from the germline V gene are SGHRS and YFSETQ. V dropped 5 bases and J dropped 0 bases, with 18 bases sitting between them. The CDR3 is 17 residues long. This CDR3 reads CASRSDFYTRSGNTIYF. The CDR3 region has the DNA TGCGCCAGCAGGAGCGATTTTTACACCCGCTCTGGAAACACCATATATTTT.

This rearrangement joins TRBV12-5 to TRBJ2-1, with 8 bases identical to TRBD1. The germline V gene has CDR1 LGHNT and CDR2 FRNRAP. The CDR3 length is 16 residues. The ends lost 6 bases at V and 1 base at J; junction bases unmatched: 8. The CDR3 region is CASGPQGAFSYNEQFF. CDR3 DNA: TGTGCTAGTGGACCCCAGGGGGCTTTTTCCTACAATGAGCAGTTCTTC.